The entry below gives a single T cell receptor beta chain sequence along with its context. The specificity of this receptor is unknown. Base qualities were left out, and no much larger clone turns up one base away. The CDR1 and CDR2 encoded by the germline V gene (reference sequence) are GTSNPN and SVGIG. The CDR3 numbers 18 residues from cysteine through phenylalanine. Only the CDR3 portion is preserved as DNA: 54 bases, with reading frame beginning at the first base. V is clipped by 0 bases and J by 3 bases, and the sequence between their germline boundaries is 20 bases long. Library generation was performed with PCR. TCRdb names Illumina HiSeq 2500 as the instrument used. To normalize quantification of the TCRbeta repertoire, the TCR libraries were built with molecular barcoding that relied on unique molecular identifiers. TCRdb reran the public reads through fastp at Q25 and MiXCR, keeping productive beta chains. Every CDR3 protein is listed once, alongside the most common genes and DNA of its rows. In this sample the table shows around 230,000 distinct CDR3 sequences, approximately 19% of which occur a single time. Around 45% of the sample belongs to the ten largest clones.

The treatment or condition label for this specimen denotes: allogeneic hematopoietic cell transplantation with graft depleted of TCRalphabeta T cells and CD19 B cells. The children who served as transplant recipients had been given grafts of TCRalphabeta/CD19-depleted allogeneic hematopoietic cells. This sample is drawn from a study of T-cell reconstitution after alpha-beta-depleted transplantation in children (dated by TCRdb to 2016 to 2017). Background for the entire study: The study quantitatively tracked T-cell immune reconstitution after TCRalphabeta/CD19-depleted allogeneic hematopoietic cell transplantation in children using TCR repertoire profiling. The investigation overall reported the following: Over subsequent months, a decline in hyperexpanded clone frequencies was noted, and after one year, T-cell counts and TCRbeta diversity were mostly ascribed to newly produced T cells. About two months after transplant, the apparently early recovery of alphabetaT-cell counts reportedly depended on just several hundred clones that had expanded rapidly and came from non-depleted graft cells. The high TCRbeta diversity at day 60 in some patients was ascribed to recipient T cells and intrathymic progenitors that had survived conditioning.

This material consisted of PBMCs, mostly from graft donor cells, taken 360 days after TCRalphabeta/CD19-depleted stem cell transplant. The sequence came from a male patient between 2 and 10 years old who had a stem cell transplant for acute lymphoblastic leukemia, so the T cells may come from the graft donor. The chain is encoded by TRBV30 joined to TRBJ2-2; the D gene is not confidently resolved. The nucleotide sequence reads TGTGCCTGGAGTGTACGGGTAGGGCCCACCTCTTACACCGGGGAGCTGTTTTTT. It is translated as CAWSVRVGPTSYTGELFF.